This T cell receptor beta chain was recovered during a study of blood T cell repertoires in COVID-19. As for the study in general: In each case, the material was cDNA or gDNA derived from T cells, B-cell-depleted T cells, or PBMCs.

How the authors handled the data: Quantification of nucleated cells was approximated via reference gene primer amplification. Only in-frame clones appear in the TCRdb table, and some are missing; sequencing was by immunoSEQ multiplex PCR. That table supplies the V and J calls and clone size; D and trimming were determined from the DNA. The sample carries about half a million clones, 80% to 90% recorded once. Per germline, CDR1 MNHNS and CDR2 SASEGT. With 2 bases removed from V and 1 base from J, the gap between germline ends came to 11 bases. This CDR3 has 16 amino acids. The sequenced material came from peripheral blood. The rearrangement uses TRBV6-1 and TRBJ2-2; weak D call: TRBD2 (6 bases). This receptor was identified in a human donor in a cohort sampled during active COVID-19. The CDR3 is CASSEFGTLNTGELFF. The CDR3 coding sequence is TGTGCCAGCAGTGAATTTGGGACTTTGAACACCGGGGAGCTGTTTTTT.